The 26 T cell receptor beta chains below were found in one sample sequenced in a study of blood T cell repertoires in COVID-19. TCRdb's copy holds only in-frame clones and misses some; the assay was immunoSEQ multiplex PCR. This sample yields some 390,000 clones, of which around 87% are seen a single time; about 2.9% belongs to the top ten. Material: peripheral blood. These receptors all come from a human donor in a cohort sampled during active COVID-19.

The chain has TRBV6-1 and TRBJ2-3, with D possibly TRBD1 on 7 matching bases. This CDR3 region has 15 residues. Germline V lookup: CDR1 MNHNS, CDR2 SASEGT. V was clipped by 1 base and J by 3 bases, with 11 bases between them. CDR3 amino acids: CASSEEAGGTDTQYF. CDR3 DNA sequence: TGTGCCAGCAGTGAAGAGGCAGGGGGGACAGATACGCAGTATTTT.

This clone has only a few counts. J is TRBJ2-1 and V is TRBV28; D unclear. V shed 3 bases and J shed 5 bases, with 5 bases lying between them. The germline gives CDR1 MDHEN, CDR2 SYDVKM. This CDR3 is built from 12 residues. The CDR3 DNA sequence: TGTGCCAGCAGTTTTCAGGACAATGAGCAGTTCTTC. This gives the protein CASSFQDNEQFF. Full variable domain (rest looked up from reference TRBV28 and TRBJ2-1): DVKVTQSSRYLVKRTGEKVFLECVQDMDHENMFWYRQDPGLGLRLIYFSYDVKMKEKGDIPEGYSVSREKKERFSLILESASTNQTSMYLCASSFQDNEQFFGPGTRLTVL.

The chain uses TRBV4-1 and TRBJ2-2; D is perhaps TRBD1 (6 bases). The CDR3 is made up of 16 amino acids. Germline assignment: CDR1 MGHRA and CDR2 YSYEKL. The V end lost 1 base, the J end lost 1 base, and 10 bases lay between the germline ends. The CDR3 region has the DNA TGCGCCAGCAGCCAAGCTACGGACAGGAACACCGGGGAGCTGTTTTTT. Translating gives CASSQATDRNTGELFF.

This chain joins TRBV5-6 and TRBJ2-1, with 8 bases identical to TRBD2. V was pared by 4 bases and J by 5 bases, with 17 bases of the junction left unmatched. Germline V lookup: CDR1 SGHDT, CDR2 YYEEEE. This CDR3 has 18 amino acids. The CDR3 region is CASSLLLYASGRHNEQFF. The CDR3 nucleotides read TGTGCCAGCAGCCTACTATTGTACGCTAGCGGGCGACACAATGAGCAGTTCTTC.

The V and J genes are TRBV7-8 and TRBJ2-3; maybe TRBD1 (6 bases). Germline assignment: CDR1 SGHVS and CDR2 FQNEAQ. The ends were cut back, 5 bases at V and 0 bases at J, with 18 bases in the middle. CDR3 length: 17 residues. In nucleotides, the CDR3 is TGTGCCAGCAGCCAAAGACGTACAGGGCTAAGCACAGATACGCAGTATTTT. Protein product: CASSQRRTGLSTDTQYF.

This clone has just one count. The gene calls are TRBV24-1 and TRBJ2-3, with TRBD2 matching 16 bases. Germline V gene data show CDR1 as KGHDR and CDR2 as SFDVKD. The CDR3 is 22 amino acids. V shed 3 bases and J 3 bases; nucleotides not matched to a gene: 17. The CDR3 nucleotides are TGTGCCACCAGTGATCGCCCCGGGACTAGCGGGGGGGCTGCTGGTAGGACAGATACGCAGTATTTT. The encoded protein is CATSDRPGTSGGAAGRTDTQYF.

The gene calls are TRBV19 and TRBJ2-4; TRBD2 aligns across 10 bases. Unmatched junction bases numbered 10, after V lost 3 bases and J lost 8 bases. CDR3 size: 16 residues. Per the germline V gene, CDR1 is LNHDA and CDR2 is SQIVND (reference sequence). In nucleotides, the CDR3 is TGTGCCAGTAGTATCCAAGGGACTAGCGCCCGGCACATTCAGTACTTC. Translated, it gives CASSIQGTSARHIQYF.

The chain combines TRBV6-6 with TRBJ1-3; 8 positions match TRBD1. Germline CDR1 MNHNY, CDR2 SVGAGI (reference sequence). The CDR3 consists of 15 residues. Germline trimming cut 0 bases from V and 2 bases from J; bases unmatched to any gene: 0. In DNA form, the CDR3 reads TGTGCCAGCAGTTACTCGGGACAGGCTGGAAACACCATATATTTT. It is translated as CASSYSGQAGNTIYF.

The J gene is TRBJ2-1, the V gene TRBV10-3; perhaps TRBD2 as D (5 bases). With 8 bases removed from V and 9 bases from J, the gap between germline ends came to 14 bases. The CDR3 loop spans 12 amino acids. Germline lookup yields CDR1 ENHRY and CDR2 SYGVKD. The CDR3 reads CAIRSVSGEQFF. CDR3 DNA: TGTGCCATCCGATCCGTAAGCGGTGAGCAGTTCTTC.

Comments on this clone: No conserved phenylalanine or tryptophan is present at the end of the CDR3, so a read error is the likely explanation. The DNA is omitted, as the CDR3 cannot be located on it reliably, and the CDR3 follows TCRdb's listing. The rearrangement uses TRBV10-3 and TRBJ1-1; TRBD1, the D gene given by the table, was not confirmed from the DNA. Per the germline V gene, CDR1 is ENHRY and CDR2 is SYGVKD. A total of 9 residues make up the CDR3, ends included. CDR3 sequence reads: CAINRDRVV.

The rearrangement uses TRBV5-1 and TRBJ2-3; 10 nucleotides align to TRBD2. The V and J ends lost 0 bases and 2 bases, in that order; junction bases with no gene match: 3. Germline values: CDR1 SGHRS, CDR2 YFSETQ. The CDR3 length is 16 residues. CDR3: CASSLVSGGSTDTQYF. The CDR3 DNA reads TGCGCCAGCAGCTTGGTTAGCGGGGGGTCCACAGATACGCAGTATTTT.

Concerning this clone: Other DNA sequences from this sample encode an identical CDR3 as well. The chain carries TRBV28 and TRBJ2-5, with D maybe TRBD2 (6 bases). The germline V gene encodes CDR1 MDHEN and CDR2 SYDVKM. The V end was cut by 3 bases, the J end by 5 bases, with 16 bases between. The CDR3 is 15 amino acids. In nucleotides, the CDR3 is TGTGCCAGCAGTTTGGGAGGTGCTGGGGGGGAGACCCAGTACTTC. Translating it yields CASSLGGAGGETQYF.

CDR3 in amino acids: CAWRQGFGQPQHF. CDR3 in DNA: TGTGCCTGGAGACAGGGTTTTGGTCAGCCCCAGCATTTT. This chain joins TRBV30 and TRBJ1-5, with D possibly TRBD1 on 6 matching bases. The germline V gene encodes CDR1 GTSNPN and CDR2 SVGIG (reference sequence). The length of the CDR3 is 13 residues. Trimming removed 3 bases at V and 6 bases at J, with 12 bases between. Looking up the rest from reference TRBV30 and TRBJ1-5 gives the full variable domain: SQTIHQWPATLVQPVGSPLSLECTVEGTSNPNLYWYRQAAGRGLQLLFYSVGIGQISSEVPQNLSASRPQDRQFILSSKKLLLSDSGFYLCAWRQGFGQPQHFGDGTRLSIL.

V gene TRBV6-5 combines with J gene TRBJ2-5; 7 bases align to TRBD2. The CDR3 has 15 amino acids. J lost 2 bases, V lost 7 bases, and 10 bases had no gene match. Germline V gene data show CDR1 as MNHEY and CDR2 as SVGAGI. CDR3 region: CASTQLAPLQETQYF. The CDR3 coding sequence is TGTGCCAGCACCCAACTAGCGCCCCTGCAAGAGACCCAGTACTTC.

J is TRBJ2-2 and V is TRBV7-8; TRBD2 matches at 7 bases. CDR3 length: 19 residues. The germline V gene encodes CDR1 SGHVS and CDR2 FQNEAQ. After removal of 5 bases from V and 5 bases from J, the junction contained 20 bases not matched to a gene. Here the CDR3 reads CASSQPALTSSASTGELFF. The CDR3 DNA reads TGTGCCAGCAGCCAGCCCGCCCTGACTAGCTCTGCGAGTACCGGGGAGCTGTTTTTT.

This clone has a handful of counts. The rearrangement uses TRBV19 and TRBJ1-5, with D hard to call. The germline CDR1 and CDR2 sequences are LNHDA and SQIVND (reference sequence). Trimming took off 4 bases at V and 0 bases at J, with 10 bases between the two ends. This CDR3 comprises 15 residues. Written as DNA, the CDR3 is TGTGCCAGTAGTACGGGGATTTATAGCAATCAGCCCCAGCATTTT. It is translated as CASSTGIYSNQPQHF.

The rearrangement joins TRBV5-1 to TRBJ2-7; D is perhaps TRBD1 (5 bases). Deletions cut 0 bases from V and 5 bases from J, with 15 bases between. The CDR3 spans 15 residues. Germline V CDR1 and CDR2: SGHRS, YFSETQ. CDR3 nucleotides: TGCGCCAGCAGCTTGGCCGCCAGGGTTCTCGACGAGCAGTACTTC. As protein: CASSLAARVLDEQYF. The whole variable domain, filled in from reference TRBV5-1 and TRBJ2-7, reads KAGVTQTPRYLIKTRGQQVTLSCSPISGHRSVSWYQQTPGQGLQFLFEYFSETQRNKGNFPGRFSGRQFSNSRSEMNVSTLELGDSALYLCASSLAARVLDEQYFGPGTRLTVT.

The chain employs TRBV5-1 and TRBJ1-2; 7 bases agree with TRBD1. The CDR3 runs 14 residues. Germline CDR1 is SGHRS and CDR2 is YFSETQ. V lost 4 bases to trimming and J lost 8 bases; unmatched junction nucleotides: 11. CDR3 bases: TGCGCCAGCAGCGCAGGACAGGCCTGGTGGGGCTACACCTTC. Protein: CASSAGQAWWGYTF.

The J gene is TRBJ2-2, the V gene TRBV19; 9 bases align to TRBD2. This CDR3 is built from 15 residues. Germline V lookup: CDR1 LNHDA, CDR2 SQIVND (reference sequence). V lost 5 bases and J lost 2; bases outside the gene matches: 3. This chain's CDR3 is CASSLTSGNTGELFF. The DNA for the CDR3 is TGTGCCAGTAGTCTGACTAGCGGCAACACCGGGGAGCTGTTTTTT.

The V and J genes are TRBV2 and TRBJ1-1; 11 positions match TRBD1. V shed 6 bases, J shed 1 base, and the junction held 7 bases outside the gene matches. The germline gives CDR1 SNHLY, CDR2 FYNNEI. CDR3 length: 16 amino acids. For the CDR3, the DNA is TGTGCCAGCAGGAGTGGGACAGGGGGTGAGAACACTGAAGCTTTCTTT. Translating gives CASRSGTGGENTEAFF.

The chain recombines TRBV5-6 with TRBJ1-1; 7 bases map to TRBD1. Germline lookup yields CDR1 SGHDT and CDR2 YYEEEE. V trimming: 1 base; J trimming: 1 base; junction bases outside the gene matches: 1. The CDR3 spans 14 residues. The CDR3 here is CASSLNRGNTEAFF. The CDR3 nucleotides read TGTGCCAGCAGCTTGAACAGGGGGAACACTGAAGCTTTCTTT.

This clone was detected only a few times. The chain uses TRBV6-1 and TRBJ2-1, with TRBD2 matching 9 bases. The CDR3 runs 17 residues. Germline lookup yields CDR1 MNHNS and CDR2 SASEGT. The trim removed 0 bases at V and 5 bases at J, leaving 8 bases unmatched. The DNA of the CDR3 is TGTGCCAGCAGTGAAGCCTTCCTAGCGGGATACCACAATGAGCAGTTCTTC. This translates into CASSEAFLAGYHNEQFF.

The rearrangement links TRBV7-8 to TRBJ1-5; 9 nucleotides agree with TRBD1. J gave up 4 bases and V 2 bases, and 3 bases lay outside the gene matches. The CDR3 is made up of 15 amino acids. The germline gives CDR1 SGHVS, CDR2 FQNEAQ. CDR3 protein: CASSLYRGPNQPQHF. In DNA, the CDR3 is TGTGCCAGCAGCTTATACAGGGGGCCTAATCAGCCCCAGCATTTT.

This clone has a single count. J is TRBJ1-2 and V is TRBV20-1; maybe TRBD1 (5 bases). With 5 bases removed from V and 8 bases from J, the gap between germline ends came to 12 bases. CDR3 length: 11 amino acids. The germline V gene has CDR1 DFQATT and CDR2 SNEGSKA (reference sequence). CDR3 coding DNA: TGCAGTGCTGGACAAAGGCGAGGCTACACCTTC. Its translation: CSAGQRRGYTF.

The CDR3 coding sequence is TGTGCCAGTAGTACCTCAGGGGACACTGAAGCTTTCTTT. It codes for CASSTSGDTEAFF. This chain links TRBV19 with TRBJ1-1; D is perhaps TRBD1 (6 bases). This CDR3 has 13 amino acids. Trimming cost V 4 bases and J 3 bases, with 9 bases left between them. Germline V lookup: CDR1 LNHDA, CDR2 SQIVND (reference sequence).

This chain joins TRBV29-1 and TRBJ1-4; no clear D. Trimming pared 5 bases from V and 5 bases from J, leaving 9 bases between. The CDR3 runs to 12 residues. CDR1 and CDR2 (germline): SQVTM, ANQGSEA. The CDR3 protein is CSVLSTNEKLFF. The CDR3 bases are TGCAGCGTTTTGAGTACGAATGAAAAACTGTTTTTT.